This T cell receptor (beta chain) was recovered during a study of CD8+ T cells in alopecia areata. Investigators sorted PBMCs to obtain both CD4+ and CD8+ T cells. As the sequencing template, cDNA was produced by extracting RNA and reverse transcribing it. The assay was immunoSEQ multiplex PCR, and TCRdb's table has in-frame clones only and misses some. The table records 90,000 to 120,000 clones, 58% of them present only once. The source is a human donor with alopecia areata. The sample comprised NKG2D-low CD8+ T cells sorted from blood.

The CDR3: CASSLVGRRGSSWETQYF. Written as DNA, the CDR3 is TGTGCCAGCAGTTTAGTGGGAAGACGAGGCTCCTCTTGGGAGACCCAGTACTTC. This sequence joins TRBV27 and TRBJ2-5, with unresolved D. The V and J ends lost 2 bases and 5 bases respectively, with 24 bases between them. CDR3 length: 18 amino acids. Germline CDR1 and CDR2: MNHEY and SMNVEV (reference sequence).